This passage covers 11 T cell receptor beta chains from one sample sequenced in a study of T cells in tuberculosis. Only in-frame clones appear in the TCRdb table, and some are missing; sequencing was by immunoSEQ multiplex PCR. The data show about 88,000 clones, with approximately 91% seen just once and 1.9% held by the top ten. Thawed, overnight-rested PBMC were stained with GMM-loaded CD1B tetramer, viability dye and anti-CD3, then sorted. CD1B tetramers were loaded with Rhodococcus equi-derived C32 glucose monomycolate. The sample was CD1b-GMM tetramer-negative cells sorted from PBMCs. Receptor source: an adult woman with latent tuberculosis.

The V call is TRBV5-4, the J call TRBJ2-5, with D possibly TRBD2 on 5 matching bases. The CDR3 runs 12 residues. With 0 bases removed from V and 9 bases from J, the gap between germline ends came to 9 bases. CDR1 and CDR2 from the germline V gene are SGHNT and YYREEE (reference sequence). CDR3 protein: CASSLGSSSQYF. CDR3 DNA: TGTGCCAGCAGCTTGGGTTCTAGCTCCCAGTACTTC.

V and J are TRBV5-5 and TRBJ1-2; perhaps TRBD1 as D (6 bases). V was trimmed by 2 bases and J by 2 bases, leaving 10 bases between them. Germline CDR1 SGHKS, CDR2 YYEKEE (reference sequence). This CDR3 has 14 residues. The CDR3 protein is CASSLLQGNYGYTF. CDR3 coding DNA: TGTGCCAGCAGCTTACTACAGGGAAACTATGGCTACACCTTC.

The chain employs TRBV5-1 and TRBJ1-2, with 8 bases identical to TRBD1. The length of the CDR3 is 16 residues. The trim removed 1 base at V and 2 bases at J, leaving 7 bases unmatched. Germline V lookup: CDR1 SGHRS, CDR2 YFSETQ. This CDR3 is CASSLYVQGDNYGYTF. The CDR3 region has the DNA TGCGCCAGCAGCTTGTACGTACAGGGGGACAACTATGGCTACACCTTC.

This clone is a singleton in its sample. The CDR3, as DNA: TGTGCCAGCTCACCCCGGACAGGGGCTAATGAAAAACTGTTTTTT. This codes for CASSPRTGANEKLFF. The J gene is TRBJ1-4, the V gene TRBV18; 9 bases align to TRBD1. After removal of 3 bases from V and 3 bases from J, the junction contained 2 bases not matched to a gene. This CDR3 comprises 15 residues. Germline V CDR1 and CDR2: KGHSH, LQKENI.

The chain employs TRBV5-1 and TRBJ2-1; 13 bases line up with TRBD2. V lost 4 bases to trimming and J lost 5 bases; unmatched junction nucleotides: 9. The V gene's germline CDR1 is SGHRS and CDR2 YFSETQ. The CDR3 contains 17 residues. In nucleotides, the CDR3 is TGCGCCAGCAGCAGGGGACTAGCGGGACACACAGACAATGAGCAGTTCTTC. Amino acids: CASSRGLAGHTDNEQFF.

The chain employs TRBV18 and TRBJ1-2, with D perhaps matching TRBD1 (6 bases). Per germline, CDR1 KGHSH and CDR2 LQKENI. The V end lost 2 bases, the J end lost 4 bases, and 8 bases lay between the germline ends. The CDR3 is 13 amino acids. In DNA form, the CDR3 reads TGTGCCAGCTCACCAACAGGGACCTATGGCTACACCTTC. Amino acid sequence: CASSPTGTYGYTF.

The rearrangement joins TRBV11-2 to TRBJ2-5; possibly TRBD2 for D (5 bases). The CDR3 runs to 15 residues. Germline assignment: CDR1 SGHAT and CDR2 FQNNGV. Trimming took off 5 bases at V and 4 bases at J, with 17 bases between the two ends. CDR3: CASSNYGGSGETQYF. CDR3 DNA: TGTGCCAGCAGCAACTACGGAGGTTCTGGAGAGACCCAGTACTTC.

The chain links TRBV5-1 to TRBJ2-1; D not certain. The CDR3 runs to 15 residues. V gave up 0 bases and J gave up 0 bases, with 7 bases separating them. Germline CDR1 SGHRS, CDR2 YFSETQ. CDR3 sequence: CASSLGHNSYNEQFF. The CDR3 DNA reads as TGCGCCAGCAGCTTGGGACACAACTCCTACAATGAGCAGTTCTTC.

The gene calls are TRBV29-1 and TRBJ2-5, with 9 bases that match TRBD1. The length of the CDR3 is 12 residues. The trim removed 3 bases at V and 4 bases at J, leaving 0 bases unmatched. CDR1 SQVTM and CDR2 ANQGSEA come from the germline V gene. In DNA form, the CDR3 reads TGCAGCGTTGAGGACAGGGGAGAGACCCAGTACTTC. This codes for CSVEDRGETQYF.

The CDR3 region is CASSPTVSLAKNIQYF. CDR3 DNA: TGTGCCAGCAGCCCGACAGTGAGCTTAGCCAAAAACATTCAGTACTTC. The gene calls are TRBV9 and TRBJ2-4; D is perhaps TRBD1 (5 bases). Germline V gene lookup returns CDR1 SGDLS and CDR2 YYNGEE. This CDR3 comprises 16 residues. V was trimmed by 4 bases and J by 0 bases, leaving 14 bases between them.

This clone was detected a few times. An end of the junction differs from the germline gene, which may be a read error. This chain uses TRBV7-9 with TRBJ2-7; 7 bases agree with TRBD2. The CDR3 has 15 residues. CDR1 is SEHNR, CDR2 FQNEAQ, per germline (reference sequence). The CDR3 DNA reads TGTGCTAGCAGCCCCGGGGGGAGGAGCTCCTACGAGCAGTACTTC. It is translated as CASSPGGRSSYEQYF.